This TCR beta chain was recorded in a study of T cell repertoires in cytomegalovirus infection. About the study: It can be stated that public TCR beta signatures indicated CMV infection as well as a matching HLA type.

This clonotype was observed a handful of times. Its specificity is not known. Findings and limits, study-wide: The ex vivo response was dominated by HLA-C-restricted CMV-specific TCR beta clonotypes.

TCRdb recomputed calls from the reads with MiXCR, one row per CDR3 protein. Found here are some 160,000 distinct CDR3 sequences, about a sixth of them singletons; the top ten hold around 20%. What was sequenced was CD8+ T cells from PBMCs. The source is a human donor in good health (CMV status not recorded). Some clones in this sample may be carry-over from other donors' samples.

In DNA, the CDR3 is TGTGCCAGCAGCTTAGTGCCGCGGGGGTTTGTTCCCGGGGAGCTGTTTTTT. Amino acid sequence: CASSLVPRGFVPGELFF. This chain links TRBV7-8 with TRBJ2-2, with 7 positions matching TRBD2. The CDR3 runs 17 residues. Germline CDR1 SGHVS, CDR2 FQNEAQ. Losses at the gene ends were 1 base for V and 6 bases for J; bases not matched to a gene: 11.